These T cell receptor beta chains were read from a single sample in a study of T cells in Graves' hyperthyroidism and ophthalmopathy. TCRdb recomputed calls from the multiplex PCR reads with MiXCR, one row per CDR3 protein. The table records fewer than 650,000 distinct CDR3 sequences, approximately 14% of them present only once. The specimen was blood. Every receptor here comes from a woman aged 25 to 39 with Graves' hyperthyroidism that later progressed to Graves' ophthalmopathy. Each CDR3 is given with its conserved first and last residue. The order of the fields is clone size, V gene, D gene, J gene, CDR3 protein, CDR3 DNA. D genes are given only for firm matches. Only part of the rows carry a size: once, few, many, or a class if the clone is expanded.

>many|TRBV11-3|-|TRBJ2-3
CASSLEGASSTDTQYF
TGTGCCAGCAGCTTAGAGGGGGCCTCTAGCACAGATACGCAGTATTTT
>many|TRBV6-1|-|TRBJ1-3
CATRVPGLRFSGNTIYF
TGTGCCACCCGTGTTCCAGGGCTACGCTTCTCTGGAAACACCATATATTTT
>many|TRBV19|TRBD1|TRBJ2-1
CASSEEVIGTGIRLWNEQFF
TGTGCCAGTAGTGAGGAAGTGATAGGGACAGGAATTCGGTTGTGGAATGAGCAGTTCTTC
>few|TRBV14|-|TRBJ2-2
CASSPKRGLGTGELFF
TGTGCCAGCAGCCCCAAGAGAGGGTTGGGAACCGGGGAGCTGTTTTTT
>many|TRBV20-1|TRBD2|TRBJ2-3
CSAISGLVVTDTQYF
TGCAGTGCCATCTCGGGACTAGTAGTCACAGATACGCAGTATTTT
>few|TRBV28|-|TRBJ1-1
CASSLRGFGTEAFF
TGTGCCAGCAGTTTACGAGGGTTCGGCACTGAAGCTTTCTTT
>many|TRBV7-2|-|TRBJ1-2
CASSQAWDVEHGYTF
TGTGCCAGCAGCCAAGCTTGGGACGTCGAACATGGCTACACCTTC
>-|TRBV29-1|TRBD1|TRBJ2-7
CSVVSDRADEQYF
TGCAGCGTTGTCTCCGACAGGGCGGATGAGCAGTACTTC
>many|TRBV30|TRBD2|TRBJ2-1
CAWSVGLAGHEQFF
TGTGCCTGGAGTGTAGGACTAGCGGGCCATGAGCAGTTCTTC
>-|TRBV19|-|TRBJ2-7
CASSIGTGAGEQYF
TGTGCCAGTAGTATAGGAACAGGGGCGGGGGAGCAGTACTTC
>many|TRBV12-3/TRBV12-4|TRBD1|TRBJ2-7
CASSLGAGGLYEQYF
TGTGCCAGCAGTTTAGGGGCAGGGGGCCTGTACGAGCAGTACTTC
>-|TRBV11-1|-|TRBJ2-3
CASSSRRGDTETQYF
TGTGCCAGCAGCTCGCGGAGAGGGGACACAGAGACGCAGTATTTT
>-|TRBV20-1|-|TRBJ1-5
CSAVPGESNQPQHF
TGCAGTGCCGTCCCAGGGGAGAGCAATCAGCCCCAGCATTTT
>many|TRBV19|-|TRBJ2-7
CASSRGIQAYEQYF
TGTGCCAGTAGTAGGGGAATTCAAGCCTACGAGCAGTACTTC
>many|TRBV6-9|TRBD1|TRBJ2-7
CASSYPGGRDYEQYF
TGTGCCAGCAGTTACCCAGGGGGCAGGGACTACGAGCAGTACTTC
>many|TRBV3-1|-|TRBJ2-7
CASSHGGADEQYF
TGTGCCAGCAGCCATGGGGGGGCCGACGAGCAGTACTTC
>-|TRBV20-1|TRBD2|TRBJ2-1
CSATSGRTYNEQFF
TGCAGTGCTACTAGCGGGAGGACCTACAATGAGCAGTTCTTC
>-|TRBV10-2|-|TRBJ1-3
CASRPSHGDSGNTIYF
TGCGCCAGCAGGCCCTCCCATGGAGACTCTGGAAACACCATATATTTT
>many|TRBV7-2|-|TRBJ1-1
CASSLRPGRNTEAFF
TGTGCCAGCAGCCTCCGTCCGGGGCGGAACACTGAAGCTTTCTTT
>-|TRBV20-1|-|TRBJ1-6
CSASEGGGDNSPLHF
TGCAGTGCTTCTGAGGGGGGGGGGGATAATTCACCCCTCCACTTT
>-|TRBV2|TRBD2|TRBJ2-3
CASSEAAGEPDTQYF
TGTGCCAGCAGTGAAGCGGCGGGAGAGCCAGATACGCAGTATTTT
>-|TRBV19|TRBD2|TRBJ2-1
CASSLTSGRHLNEQFF
TGTGCCAGTAGCCTGACTAGCGGGAGGCATTTGAATGAGCAGTTCTTC
>many|TRBV27|-|TRBJ2-2
CASSLQVTGELFF
TGTGCCAGCAGCCTTCAAGTCACCGGGGAGCTGTTTTTT
>many|TRBV2|-|TRBJ1-2
CASRGGARGYTF
TGTGCCAGCCGGGGGGGGGCAAGAGGCTACACCTTC
>-|TRBV4-1|-|TRBJ2-7
CASSHRGSSYEQYF
TGCGCCAGCAGCCACCGAGGGTCCAGTTACGAGCAGTACTTC
>many|TRBV15|-|TRBJ2-2
CATSSEDQEVTGELFF
TGTGCCACCAGCAGCGAAGATCAGGAGGTCACCGGGGAGCTGTTTTTT
>many|TRBV12-3/TRBV12-4|-|TRBJ2-7
CATSGQGNYEQYF
TGTGCCACGTCAGGGCAGGGAAACTACGAGCAGTACTTC
>few|TRBV6-2/TRBV6-3|-|TRBJ2-1
CASGRDYNEQFF
TGTGCCAGCGGCAGAGACTACAATGAGCAGTTCTTC
>-|TRBV7-2|TRBD2|TRBJ2-7
CASSQNSGRANEQYF
TGTGCCAGCAGCCAGAATAGCGGGAGGGCCAACGAGCAGTACTTC
>many|TRBV27|-|TRBJ1-1
CASSSGPRTEAFF
TGTGCCAGCAGTTCGGGACCCCGGACTGAAGCTTTCTTT
>few|TRBV10-3|-|TRBJ2-6
CAVEGSGANVLTF
TGTGCCGTAGAAGGCTCTGGGGCCAACGTCCTGACTTTC
>few|TRBV5-5|-|TRBJ1-1
CASSSSGSTEAFF
TGTGCCAGCAGCTCCTCAGGGTCCACTGAAGCTTTCTTT
>many|TRBV20-1|TRBD1|TRBJ2-1
CSARITGTAYNEQFF
TGCAGTGCTAGAATCACGGGGACAGCCTACAATGAGCAGTTCTTC
>many|TRBV7-8|TRBD2|TRBJ2-1
CASSPGLAGAFNEQFF
TGTGCCAGCAGCCCAGGACTAGCGGGAGCCTTCAATGAGCAGTTCTTC